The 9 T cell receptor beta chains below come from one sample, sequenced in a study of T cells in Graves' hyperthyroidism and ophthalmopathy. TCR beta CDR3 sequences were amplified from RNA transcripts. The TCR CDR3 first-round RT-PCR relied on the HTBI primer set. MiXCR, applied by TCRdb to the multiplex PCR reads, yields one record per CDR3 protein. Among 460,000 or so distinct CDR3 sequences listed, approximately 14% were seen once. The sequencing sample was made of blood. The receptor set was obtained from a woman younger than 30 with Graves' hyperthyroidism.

CDR3 sequence reads: CASSLALLIGTAHPYGYTF. In DNA, the CDR3 is TGTGCCAGCAGTTTGGCCCTCCTCATCGGGACAGCCCATCCCTATGGCTACACCTTC. J is TRBJ1-2 and V is TRBV12-3 or TRBV12-4; 7 nucleotides match TRBD1. The CDR3 sequence is 19 residues long. V dropped 3 bases and J dropped 4; count of bases not matched to a gene: 20.

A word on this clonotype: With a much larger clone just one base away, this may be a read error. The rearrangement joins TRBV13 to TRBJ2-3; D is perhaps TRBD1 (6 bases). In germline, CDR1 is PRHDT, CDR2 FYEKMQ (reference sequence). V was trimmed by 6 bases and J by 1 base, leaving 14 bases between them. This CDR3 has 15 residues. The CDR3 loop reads CASSSPTGRTDTQYF. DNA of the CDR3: TGTGCCAGCAGTTCTCCGACAGGTCGCACAGATACGCAGTATTTT. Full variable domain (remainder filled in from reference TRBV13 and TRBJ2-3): AAGVIQSPRHLIKEKRETATLKCYPIPRHDTVYWYQQGPGQDPQFLISFYEKMQSDKGSIPDRFSAQQFSDYHSELNMSSLELGDSALYFCASSSPTGRTDTQYFGPGTRLTVL.

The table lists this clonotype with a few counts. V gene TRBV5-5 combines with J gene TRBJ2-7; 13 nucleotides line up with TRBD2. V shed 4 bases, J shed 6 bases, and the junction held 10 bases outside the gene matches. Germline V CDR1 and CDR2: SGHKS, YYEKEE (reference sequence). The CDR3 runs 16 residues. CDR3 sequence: CASSGWTSGREPEQYF. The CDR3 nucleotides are TGTGCCAGCAGCGGGTGGACTAGCGGGAGAGAACCCGAGCAGTACTTC. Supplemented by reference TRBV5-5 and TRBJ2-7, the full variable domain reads DAGVTQSPTHLIKTRGQQVTLRCSPISGHKSVSWYQQVLGQGPQFIFQYYEKEERGRGNFPDRFSARQFPNYSSELNVNALLLGDSALYLCASSGWTSGREPEQYFGPGTRLTVT.

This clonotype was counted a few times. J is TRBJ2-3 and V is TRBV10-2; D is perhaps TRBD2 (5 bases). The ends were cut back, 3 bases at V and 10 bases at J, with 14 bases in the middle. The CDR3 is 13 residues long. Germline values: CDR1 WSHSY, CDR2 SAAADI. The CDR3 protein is CASSDDPERAQYF. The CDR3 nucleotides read TGCGCCAGCAGTGATGACCCAGAGAGGGCGCAGTATTTT.

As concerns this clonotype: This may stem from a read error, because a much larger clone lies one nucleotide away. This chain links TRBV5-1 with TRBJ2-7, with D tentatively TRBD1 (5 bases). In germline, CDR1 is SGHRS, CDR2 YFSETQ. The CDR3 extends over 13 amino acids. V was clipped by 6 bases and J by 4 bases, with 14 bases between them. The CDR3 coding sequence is TGCGCCAGCACCATTGGCAGGGAATACGAGCAGTACTTC. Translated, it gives CASTIGREYEQYF.

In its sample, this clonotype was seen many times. This CDR3 reads CASSLEQGRWETQYF. Written as DNA, the CDR3 is TGTGCCAGCAGCTTAGAGCAGGGACGGTGGGAGACCCAGTACTTC. The chain is built from TRBV11-2 and TRBJ2-5; D may match TRBD1 or TRBD2 (5 bases each). This CDR3 contains 15 residues. Germline CDR1 is SGHAT and CDR2 is FQNNGV. Trimming stripped 0 bases from V and 5 bases from J, with 13 bases between.

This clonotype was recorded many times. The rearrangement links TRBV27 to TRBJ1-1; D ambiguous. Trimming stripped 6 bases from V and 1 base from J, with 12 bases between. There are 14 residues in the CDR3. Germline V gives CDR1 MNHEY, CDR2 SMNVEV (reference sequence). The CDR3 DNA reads TGTGCCAGCAGAAGGGTACCGGGGAACACTGAAGCTTTCTTT. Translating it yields CASRRVPGNTEAFF.

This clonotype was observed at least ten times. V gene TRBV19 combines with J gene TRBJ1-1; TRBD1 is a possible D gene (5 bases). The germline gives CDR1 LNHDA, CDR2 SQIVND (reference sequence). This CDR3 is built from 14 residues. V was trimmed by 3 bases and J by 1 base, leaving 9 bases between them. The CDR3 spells CASSIQGPNTEAFF. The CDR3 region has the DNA TGTGCCAGTAGTATTCAGGGACCGAACACTGAAGCTTTCTTT.

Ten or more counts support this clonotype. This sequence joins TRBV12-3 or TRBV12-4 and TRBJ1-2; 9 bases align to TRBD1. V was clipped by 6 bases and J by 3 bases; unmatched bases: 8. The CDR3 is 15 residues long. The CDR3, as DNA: TGTGCCAGCAGAAGCGGGACAGGGTTTCACTATGGCTACACCTTC. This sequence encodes CASRSGTGFHYGYTF.